The source of this TCR beta chain is a study of CD8 T cells in ankylosing spondylitis. Whole-study results and caveats: It appeared that ankylosing spondylitis blood was characterized by a TCR beta motif of under ten highly homologous variants. A CD8+ phenotype characterized the disease-linked clones, which were relatively rare in peripheral blood. The clones that were linked to disease were reported to be significantly enriched in matched synovial fluid samples from ankylosing spondylitis patients. In synovial fluid and blood from reactive arthritis, some motif variants were previously reported.

Worth noting for this clonotype: Its antigen is not identified.

Each TCR beta library was made by quantitative 5'-RACE that incorporated molecular barcodes. TCRdb ran MiXCR on the 5' RACE reads and lists one entry per CDR3 protein. Of roughly 450,000 distinct CDR3 sequences in the sample, 25% to 30% were seen once. Germline loops: CDR1 SNHLY, CDR2 FYNNEI. This CDR3 spans 14 amino acids. Trimming at V came to 6 bases and at J to 5 bases, leaving 9 bases not matched to a gene. The clonotype was recovered from a male donor with ankylosing spondylitis. The sequenced sample was blood, either unsorted or a sorted T cell fraction (not recorded which). The V call is TRBV2, the J call TRBJ1-1; 7 positions match TRBD1. CDR3 in DNA: TGTGCCAGCAGCCTACAGGGGCGTTGGACTGAAGCTTTCTTT. Translation: CASSLQGRWTEAFF.